This T cell receptor (beta chain) was recovered during a study of blood T cell repertoires in COVID-19. Clones were sequenced by immunoSEQ multiplex PCR, and TCRdb holds only the in-frame ones, with some missing. The table lists approximately 81,000 clones, more than 85% of them singletons. CDR3 length: 13 amino acids. The ends lost 8 bases at V and 1 base at J; junction bases unmatched: 4. Germline-derived CDR1 and CDR2 are SNHLY and FYNNEI. The chain links TRBV2 to TRBJ2-5, with 7 bases aligning to TRBD1. The specimen sequenced was PBMCs or T cells enriched from blood (not recorded which). The receptor was derived from a woman aged 45 to 65 with acute COVID-19. This CDR3 reads CASLGQPQETQYF. DNA for the CDR3: TGTGCCAGCTTGGGACAGCCCCAAGAGACCCAGTACTTC.